This T cell receptor beta chain was documented in a study of regulatory T cells in long-lasting Graves disease. Library construction for TCR beta used iRepertoire HTBI primers and Arm-PCR of CDR3 regions. TCRdb called the multiplex PCR reads again in MiXCR, with one record for every CDR3 protein. The data contain about 530,000 distinct CDR3 sequences, 15% to 20% of them seen just once; the ten biggest clones take up approximately 25%. Time point described: newly diagnosed GD, antithyroid drugs for less than 3 months. After RNA was extracted from PBMCs, the TCR library was made from it. Germline values: CDR1 MDHEN, CDR2 SYDVKM. The CDR3 sequence is 11 residues long. A remark on this clonotype: No antigen is known for it. A much larger clone lies one base from this, so it may be a read error.

Whole-study findings and limits: Persistent disease preferred TRBV28, TRBJ1-2 and TRBJ2-5; new disease, TRBV20-1 and TRBJ2-1. Persistent Graves' patients had lower TCR diversity than newly diagnosed ones.

These same records also appear under a second study, on T cells in Graves' hyperthyroidism and ophthalmopathy. As that report states: Using the HTBI primer set, a first-round RT-PCR was run on the TCR CDR3. For ophthalmopathy, model prediction preceded onset by a median about 6.4 months.

This TCR came from a middle-aged woman with Graves disease. The sample in question was peripheral blood mononuclear cells (PBMCs), obtained at new diagnosis, from a patient treated with antithyroid drugs. The genes are TRBV28 and TRBJ1-1; D ambiguous. The CDR3 here is CASSPDDEALF. CDR3 nucleotides: TGTGCCAGCAGTCCCGATGATGAAGCTCTCTTT.